One TCR beta chain is described in this entry. Clones were read by immunoSEQ multiplex PCR, and TCRdb kept only the in-frame ones, dropping some. This sample has roughly 2,500,000 clones; approximately 94% occur once, and the top ten carry 0.36%. Germline CDR1 is SGHRS and CDR2 is YFSETQ. V was pared by 3 bases and J by 3 bases, with 10 bases of the junction left unmatched. This CDR3 is 16 amino acids long. The record originates from a study of shared clonotypes between healthy human individuals. Input material: naive CD4+ T cells from PBMCs. Subset denoted: CD45RA+ positively selected. The origin of this receptor is a man aged 18 to 35 in good health. Some clones in this sample may be carry-over from other donors' samples. The chain uses TRBV5-1 and TRBJ2-7; 9 positions agree with TRBD1. The DNA of the CDR3 is TGCGCCAGCAGCTCTGGGGGACAGGGATTTTACTACGAGCAGTACTTC. This codes for CASSSGGQGFYYEQYF.